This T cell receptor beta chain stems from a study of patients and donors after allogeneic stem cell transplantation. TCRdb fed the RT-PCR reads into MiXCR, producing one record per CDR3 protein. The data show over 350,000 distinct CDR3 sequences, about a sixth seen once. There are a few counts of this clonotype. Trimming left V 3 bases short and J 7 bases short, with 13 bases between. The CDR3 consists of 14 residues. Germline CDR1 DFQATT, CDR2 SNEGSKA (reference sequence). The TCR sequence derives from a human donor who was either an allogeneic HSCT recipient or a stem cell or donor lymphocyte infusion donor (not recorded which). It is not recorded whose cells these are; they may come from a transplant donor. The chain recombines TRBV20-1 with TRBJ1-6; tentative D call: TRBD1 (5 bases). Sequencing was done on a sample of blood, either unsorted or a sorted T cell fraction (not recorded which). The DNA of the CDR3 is TGCAGTGCTAGGCAGGGACGGACAAATTCACCCCTCCACTTT. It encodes CSARQGRTNSPLHF.